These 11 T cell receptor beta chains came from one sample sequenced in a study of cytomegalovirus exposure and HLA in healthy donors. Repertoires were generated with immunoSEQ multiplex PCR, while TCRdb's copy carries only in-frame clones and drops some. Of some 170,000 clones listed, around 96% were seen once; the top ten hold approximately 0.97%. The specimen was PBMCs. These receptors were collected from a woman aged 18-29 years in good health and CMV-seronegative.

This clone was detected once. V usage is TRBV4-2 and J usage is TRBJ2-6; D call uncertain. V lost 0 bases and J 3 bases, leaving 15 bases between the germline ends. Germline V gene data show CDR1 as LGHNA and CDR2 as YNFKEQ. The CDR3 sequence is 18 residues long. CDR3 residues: CASSQEVASQVGANVLTF. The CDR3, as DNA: TGTGCCAGCAGCCAAGAAGTGGCATCGCAGGTTGGGGCCAACGTCCTGACTTTC.

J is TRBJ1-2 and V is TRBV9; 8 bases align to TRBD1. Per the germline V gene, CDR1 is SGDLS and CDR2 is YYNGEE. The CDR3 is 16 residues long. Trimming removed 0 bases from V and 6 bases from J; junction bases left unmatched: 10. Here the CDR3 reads CASSVATGQGIDGYTF. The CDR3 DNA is TGTGCCAGCAGCGTAGCTACAGGACAGGGCATAGATGGCTACACCTTC.

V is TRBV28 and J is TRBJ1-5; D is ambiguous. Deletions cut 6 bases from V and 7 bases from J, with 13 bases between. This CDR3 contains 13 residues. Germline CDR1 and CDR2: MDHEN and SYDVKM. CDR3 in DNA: TGTGCCAGCAGCCGACCCCCGGGGCAGCCCCAGCATTTT. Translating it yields CASSRPPGQPQHF.

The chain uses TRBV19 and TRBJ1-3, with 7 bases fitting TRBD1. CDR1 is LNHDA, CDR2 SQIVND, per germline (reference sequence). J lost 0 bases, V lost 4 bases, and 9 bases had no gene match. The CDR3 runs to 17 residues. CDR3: CASSTWTGVVSGNTIYF. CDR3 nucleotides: TGTGCCAGTAGTACATGGACAGGAGTAGTCTCTGGAAACACCATATATTTT.

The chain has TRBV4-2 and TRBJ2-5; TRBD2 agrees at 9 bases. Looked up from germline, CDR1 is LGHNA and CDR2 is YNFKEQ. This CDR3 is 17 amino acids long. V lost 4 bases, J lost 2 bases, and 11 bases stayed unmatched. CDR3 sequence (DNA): TGTGCCAGCAGCCTGAATAGCGGGGGCCTCGTTCAAGAGACCCAGTACTTC. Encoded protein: CASSLNSGGLVQETQYF.

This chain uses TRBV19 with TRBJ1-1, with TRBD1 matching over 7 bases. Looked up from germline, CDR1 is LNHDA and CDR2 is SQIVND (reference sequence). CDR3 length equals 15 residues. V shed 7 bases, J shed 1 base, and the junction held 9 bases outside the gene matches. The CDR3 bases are TGTGCCAGTATCCCGACAGGGCTAGCGAACACTGAAGCTTTCTTT. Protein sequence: CASIPTGLANTEAFF.

The CDR3 region has the DNA TGTGCCAGCAGGACAGGGGACCACTATGGCTACACCTTC. The encoded protein is CASRTGDHYGYTF. The chain combines TRBV11-2 with TRBJ1-2; 8 nucleotides line up with TRBD1. The CDR3 consists of 13 residues. Germline trimming cut 6 bases from V and 3 bases from J; bases unmatched to any gene: 3. Germline V lookup: CDR1 SGHAT, CDR2 FQNNGV.

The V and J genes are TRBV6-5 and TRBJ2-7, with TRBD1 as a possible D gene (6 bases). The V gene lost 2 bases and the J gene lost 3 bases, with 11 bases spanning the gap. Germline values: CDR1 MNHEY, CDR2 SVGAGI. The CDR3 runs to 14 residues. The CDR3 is CASSYTLGGYEQYF. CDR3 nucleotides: TGTGCCAGCAGTTACACCCTAGGGGGCTACGAGCAGTACTTC.

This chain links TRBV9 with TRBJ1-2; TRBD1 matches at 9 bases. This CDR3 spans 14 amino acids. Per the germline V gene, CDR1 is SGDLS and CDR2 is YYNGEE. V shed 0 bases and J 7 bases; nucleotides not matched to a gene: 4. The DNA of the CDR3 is TGTGCCAGCAGCGTAGGACAGGGGGATTTTGGCTACACCTTC. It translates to CASSVGQGDFGYTF.

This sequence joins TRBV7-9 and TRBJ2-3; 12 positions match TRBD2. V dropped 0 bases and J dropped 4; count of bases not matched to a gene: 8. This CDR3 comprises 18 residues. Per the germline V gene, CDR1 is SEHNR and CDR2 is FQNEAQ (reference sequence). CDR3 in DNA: TGTGCCAGCAGCTTAGCGCTAGCGGGGGGGCCGGGGTCAGATACGCAGTATTTT. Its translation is CASSLALAGGPGSDTQYF.

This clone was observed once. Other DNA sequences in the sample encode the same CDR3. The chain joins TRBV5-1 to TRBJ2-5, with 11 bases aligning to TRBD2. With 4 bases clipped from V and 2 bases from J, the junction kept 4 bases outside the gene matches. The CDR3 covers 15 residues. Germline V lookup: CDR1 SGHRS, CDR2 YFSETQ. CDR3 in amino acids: CASSAGLAVQETQYF. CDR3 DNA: TGCGCCAGCAGCGCGGGACTAGCGGTTCAAGAGACCCAGTACTTC.